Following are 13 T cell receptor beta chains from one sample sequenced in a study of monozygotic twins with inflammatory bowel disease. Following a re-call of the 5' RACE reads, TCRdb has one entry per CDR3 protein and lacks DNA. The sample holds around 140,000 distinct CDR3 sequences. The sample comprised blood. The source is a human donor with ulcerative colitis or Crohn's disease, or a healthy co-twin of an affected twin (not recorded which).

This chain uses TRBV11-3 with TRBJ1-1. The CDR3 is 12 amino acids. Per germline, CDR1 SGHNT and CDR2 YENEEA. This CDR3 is CASSLDGGEAFF.

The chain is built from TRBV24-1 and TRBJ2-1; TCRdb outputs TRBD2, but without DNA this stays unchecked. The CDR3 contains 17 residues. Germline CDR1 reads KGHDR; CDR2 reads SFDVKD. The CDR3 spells CATSDSNSGRFHNEQFF.

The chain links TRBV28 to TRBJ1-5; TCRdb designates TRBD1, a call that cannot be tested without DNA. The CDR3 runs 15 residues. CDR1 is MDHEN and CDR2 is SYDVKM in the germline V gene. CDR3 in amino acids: CASSFSGGQNQPQHF.

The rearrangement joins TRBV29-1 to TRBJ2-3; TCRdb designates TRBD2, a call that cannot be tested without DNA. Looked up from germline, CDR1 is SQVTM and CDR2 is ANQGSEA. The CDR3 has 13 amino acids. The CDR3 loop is CSVGTSGTDTQYF.

CDR3 residues: CASRPSGLAGDEQYF. The chain joins TRBV6-1 to TRBJ2-7; the TRBD2 assignment by TCRdb is unverifiable without DNA. The CDR3 extends over 15 amino acids. Germline CDR1 reads MNHNS; CDR2 reads SASEGT.

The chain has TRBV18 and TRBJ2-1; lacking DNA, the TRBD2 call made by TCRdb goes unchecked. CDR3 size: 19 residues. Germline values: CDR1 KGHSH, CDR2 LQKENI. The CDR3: CASSQGTSGIRNTYNEQFF. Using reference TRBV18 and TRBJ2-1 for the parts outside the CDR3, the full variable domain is NAGVMQNPRHLVRRRGQEARLRCSPMKGHSHVYWYRQLPEEGLKFMVYLQKENIIDESGMPKERFSAEFPKEGPSILRIQQVVRGDSAAYFCASSQGTSGIRNTYNEQFFGPGTRLTVL.

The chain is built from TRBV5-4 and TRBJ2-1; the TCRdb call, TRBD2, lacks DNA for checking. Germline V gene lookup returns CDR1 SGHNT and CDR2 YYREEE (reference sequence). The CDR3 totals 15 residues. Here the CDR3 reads CAQSLWAGGYNEQFF.

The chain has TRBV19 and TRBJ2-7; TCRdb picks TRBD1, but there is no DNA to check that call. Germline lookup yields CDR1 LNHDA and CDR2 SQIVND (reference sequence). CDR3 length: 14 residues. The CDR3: CASSMVGRGHEQYF.

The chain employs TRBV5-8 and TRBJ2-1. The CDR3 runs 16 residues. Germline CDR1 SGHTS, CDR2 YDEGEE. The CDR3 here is CASSWDGRSSYNEQFF.

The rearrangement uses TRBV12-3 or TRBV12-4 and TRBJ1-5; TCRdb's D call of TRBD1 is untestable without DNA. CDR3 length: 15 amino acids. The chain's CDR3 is CASSLQGTGDQPQHF.

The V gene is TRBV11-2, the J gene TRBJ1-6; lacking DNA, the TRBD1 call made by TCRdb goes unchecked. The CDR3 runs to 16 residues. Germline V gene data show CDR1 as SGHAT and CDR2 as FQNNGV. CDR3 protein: CASSFSGTMGNSPLHF.

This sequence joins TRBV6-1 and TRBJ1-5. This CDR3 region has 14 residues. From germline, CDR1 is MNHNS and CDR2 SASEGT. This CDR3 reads CASHLNPVNQPQHF.

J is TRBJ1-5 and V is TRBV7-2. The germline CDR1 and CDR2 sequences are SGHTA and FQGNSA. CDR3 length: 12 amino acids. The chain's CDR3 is CASSLDNQPQHF.